The 31 T cell receptor beta chains listed next were all sequenced from one sample in a study of T cells after yellow fever vaccination. One entry per CDR3 protein, called by TCRdb with MiXCR from the 5' RACE reads. The table lists 500,000 to 650,000 distinct CDR3 sequences, approximately 12% of them singletons. This specimen consisted of PBMCs, obtained on the day of the yellow fever booster vaccination. All receptors derive from a man younger than 40 who received the YFV17D yellow fever vaccine.

This clonotype was counted a few times. CDR3 sequence (DNA): TGTGCCAGCAGCCGACGGCAGGGTTCTAACTATGGCTACACCTTC. Its protein product is CASSRRQGSNYGYTF. The V gene is TRBV11-2, the J gene TRBJ1-2; D is possibly TRBD1 (5 bases). Germline V gene lookup returns CDR1 SGHAT and CDR2 FQNNGV. The CDR3 is 15 residues long. The V and J ends lost 5 bases and 0 bases respectively, with 13 bases between them.

The table lists this clonotype with a few counts. The rearrangement joins TRBV29-1 to TRBJ2-1; possibly TRBD2 for D (5 bases). The CDR3 spans 11 residues. Trimming removed 7 bases from V and 7 bases from J, with 11 bases in between. CDR1 is SQVTM, CDR2 ANQGSEA, per germline. CDR3: CSAAGGNEQFF. CDR3 coding DNA: TGCAGCGCCGCCGGAGGTAATGAGCAGTTCTTC.

This clonotype was recorded a few times. J is TRBJ2-3 and V is TRBV20-1, with D possibly TRBD2 on 5 matching bases. CDR3 size: 13 residues. Trimming pared 8 bases from V and 3 bases from J, leaving 15 bases between. CDR1 and CDR2 from the germline V gene are DFQATT and SNEGSKA (reference sequence). CDR3 nucleotides: TGCAGTAGCCCAGCGGAGACGACAGATACGCAGTATTTT. This translates into CSSPAETTDTQYF.

The rearrangement uses TRBV12-3 or TRBV12-4 and TRBJ2-3; D is unresolved. The CDR3 length is 13 residues. With 9 bases removed from V and 1 base from J, the gap between germline ends came to 11 bases. Written as DNA, the CDR3 is TGTGCCAGTGGTCGCCTTCGCACAGATACGCAGTATTTT. Amino acids: CASGRLRTDTQYF.

The chain joins TRBV24-1 to TRBJ2-3, with D tentatively TRBD2 (5 bases). V dropped 5 bases and J dropped 0 bases, with 11 bases sitting between them. CDR3 size: 15 residues. The germline gives CDR1 KGHDR, CDR2 SFDVKD. The CDR3 bases are TGTGCCACCAGTGTGTTGCGGGCCAGCACAGATACGCAGTATTTT. Protein sequence: CATSVLRASTDTQYF.

This clonotype appeared a few times. The chain carries TRBV19 and TRBJ1-5; D ambiguous. V was cut by 5 bases and J by 5 bases, with 16 bases left in between. The germline V gene has CDR1 LNHDA and CDR2 SQIVND (reference sequence). This CDR3 contains 15 residues. The CDR3 coding sequence is TGTGCCAGTAGTTCGGACCGCCGTCCCGATCAGCCCCAGCATTTT. Translated: CASSSDRRPDQPQHF.

The genes are TRBV24-1 and TRBJ1-2; D unclear. Germline V gives CDR1 KGHDR, CDR2 SFDVKD. V was pared by 10 bases and J by 1 base, with 9 bases between. This CDR3 region has 12 residues. Here the CDR3 reads CATWAFNYGYTF. The CDR3, as DNA: TGTGCCACTTGGGCCTTTAACTATGGCTACACCTTC.

The gene calls are TRBV20-1 and TRBJ2-2; possible D gene TRBD2, 6 bases. The CDR3 runs to 14 residues. Trimming stripped 0 bases from V and 4 bases from J, with 9 bases between. Germline V gene sequence: CDR1 DFQATT, CDR2 SNEGSKA (reference sequence). For the CDR3, the DNA is TGCAGTGCTAGAGACGGGAGAGGCACCGGGGAGCTGTTTTTT. It translates to CSARDGRGTGELFF.

The chain recombines TRBV21-1 with TRBJ2-6; the DNA was not used to check the table's D call, TRBD2. TRBV21-1 represents a pseudogene. The CDR3 is 16 amino acids. CDR3 nucleotide sequence: TGTGCCAGCAGCAAAGGAGCCCTCTCTGGGGCCAACGTCCTGACTTTC. It specifies CASSKGALSGANVLTF.

This clonotype has at least ten counts. V usage is TRBV7-9 and J usage is TRBJ2-5; 11 bases map to TRBD2. Unmatched junction bases numbered 2, after V lost 2 bases and J lost 3 bases. The CDR3 runs to 15 residues. Per the germline V gene, CDR1 is SEHNR and CDR2 is FQNEAQ (reference sequence). In DNA, the CDR3 is TGTGCCAGCAGCTTACCTAGCGGGAGGAAAGAGACCCAGTACTTC. This sequence encodes CASSLPSGRKETQYF.

This chain connects TRBV10-2 to TRBJ2-1; TRBD2 matches at 10 bases. The CDR3 has 15 amino acids. V lost 7 bases and J lost 10; bases outside the gene matches: 13. Germline V gene data show CDR1 as WSHSY and CDR2 as SAAADI. DNA for the CDR3: TGCGCCAGCACGAGTACAGCGGGAGGGCCAAGGGAGCAGTTCTTC. Translation: CASTSTAGGPREQFF.

The sample holds a few counts of this clonotype. The chain links TRBV29-1 to TRBJ2-1; possibly TRBD2 for D (7 bases). The CDR3 extends over 14 amino acids. The V end was cut by 7 bases, the J end by 7 bases, with 20 bases between. From germline, CDR1 is SQVTM and CDR2 ANQGSEA. The CDR3 is CSALGGRAANEQFF. CDR3 DNA sequence: TGCAGCGCCTTAGGGGGGAGGGCCGCGAATGAGCAGTTCTTC.

The rearrangement uses TRBV6-5 and TRBJ2-4, with a tentative D call TRBD1 (5 bases). The V gene lost 4 bases and the J gene lost 13 bases, with 14 bases spanning the gap. The CDR3 contains 12 residues. Germline CDR1 is MNHEY and CDR2 is SVGAGI. The CDR3 spells CASSSQKDRQYF. The CDR3 DNA follows: TGTGCCAGCAGTTCTCAAAAAGACAGACAGTACTTC.

This clonotype appeared many times. The chain links TRBV4-3 to TRBJ1-1; TRBD1 aligns across 12 bases. The CDR3 spans 16 residues. With 0 bases clipped from V and 10 bases from J, the junction kept 9 bases outside the gene matches. Per germline, CDR1 LGHNA and CDR2 YSLEER. The CDR3 region has the DNA TGCGCCAGCAGCCAAGATCGGGGGACAGGGGGCGGGGGAGCTTTCTTT. Translated, it gives CASSQDRGTGGGGAFF.

The chain has TRBV7-9 and TRBJ1-1; D unresolved. There are 15 residues in the CDR3. CDR1 SEHNR and CDR2 FQNEAQ come from the germline V gene (reference sequence). Trimming removed 3 bases at V and 0 bases at J, with 11 bases between. For the CDR3, the DNA is TGTGCCAGCAGCTTTAACGGTGGACTGAACACTGAAGCTTTCTTT. Its translation: CASSFNGGLNTEAFF.

This clonotype came up a few times. The V and J genes are TRBV24-1 and TRBJ2-7; D gene ambiguous. V lost 3 bases to trimming and J lost 5 bases, with 10 bases between them. Germline CDR1 is KGHDR and CDR2 is SFDVKD. This CDR3 region has 13 residues. CDR3 amino acids: CATSDPTGDEQYF. The CDR3 DNA is TGTGCCACCAGTGATCCGACGGGCGACGAGCAGTACTTC.

CDR3 protein: CASTRQAYTEAFF. The CDR3 region has the DNA TGTGCCAGCACAAGACAGGCATACACTGAAGCTTTCTTT. V usage is TRBV12-3 or TRBV12-4 and J usage is TRBJ1-1; perhaps TRBD1 as D (6 bases). The CDR3 totals 13 residues. V was trimmed by 7 bases and J by 3 bases, leaving 12 bases between them.

Only a few counts were recorded for this clonotype. This chain connects TRBV12-3 or TRBV12-4 to TRBJ1-2, with D unclear. CDR3 length: 15 amino acids. The ends were cut back, 5 bases at V and 4 bases at J, with 17 bases in the middle. The CDR3 is CASSPKTTGIYGYTF. Here the CDR3 DNA reads TGTGCCAGCAGTCCCAAGACGACCGGAATCTATGGCTACACCTTC.

This clonotype occurred a few times. The DNA for the CDR3 is TGTGCCAGCAGCCAAGAAGTCTTCGAGGGGGCGAACACCGGGGAGCTGTTTTTT. This gives the protein CASSQEVFEGANTGELFF. This rearrangement joins TRBV4-2 to TRBJ2-2; D perhaps matches TRBD1 (6 bases). Germline loops: CDR1 LGHNA, CDR2 YNFKEQ. The CDR3 sequence is 18 residues long. V was shortened by 0 bases and J by 0 bases, with 14 bases between the two germline ends.

This clonotype has only a few counts. V is TRBV9 and J is TRBJ2-2; D not resolved. V lost 0 bases and J lost 6, with 6 bases in between. From germline, CDR1 is SGDLS and CDR2 YYNGEE. The CDR3 has 13 amino acids. The CDR3 is CASSVEISGELFF. CDR3 in DNA: TGTGCCAGCAGCGTAGAAATCTCCGGGGAGCTGTTTTTT.

A few counts support this clonotype. This rearrangement joins TRBV20-1 to TRBJ2-4; perhaps TRBD2 as D (5 bases). There are 13 residues in the CDR3. The V and J ends lost 3 bases and 6 bases respectively, with 12 bases between them. Germline values: CDR1 DFQATT, CDR2 SNEGSKA (reference sequence). CDR3 loop: CSASRSEINIQYF. The CDR3 DNA reads TGCAGTGCTAGTCGTAGCGAAATAAACATTCAGTACTTC.

This clonotype was picked up a small number of times. This chain uses TRBV5-1 with TRBJ2-1; D call uncertain. The germline V gene encodes CDR1 SGHRS and CDR2 YFSETQ. Trimming left V 7 bases short and J 6 bases short, with 11 bases between. The length of the CDR3 is 12 residues. CDR3 amino acids: CASFMIGNEQFF. The CDR3 DNA reads as TGCGCCAGCTTCATGATCGGCAATGAGCAGTTCTTC.

The chain has TRBV7-6 and TRBJ2-7, with TRBD2 matching 14 bases. V gave up 8 bases and J gave up 10 bases; unmatched junction bases: 13. CDR1 and CDR2 from the germline V gene are SGHVS and FNYEAQ. This CDR3 has 15 amino acids. CDR3 sequence (DNA): TGTGCCAGCTCTGAAGTCCCGGGACTAGCGGGAGCCCAGTACTTC. This translates into CASSEVPGLAGAQYF.

A few counts support this clonotype. This rearrangement joins TRBV7-2 to TRBJ2-5; D gene ambiguous. Germline assignment: CDR1 SGHTA and CDR2 FQGNSA. The CDR3 consists of 14 residues. Trimming shortened V by 1 base and J by 5 bases, and 11 bases separated the two germline ends. CDR3 region: CASSLGVSRETQYF. CDR3 nucleotides: TGTGCCAGCAGCTTAGGAGTGTCCCGGGAGACCCAGTACTTC.

The J gene is TRBJ2-7, the V gene TRBV28, with D tentatively TRBD2 (6 bases). The V and J ends lost 4 bases and 4 bases respectively, with 23 bases between them. The germline V gene has CDR1 MDHEN and CDR2 SYDVKM. This CDR3 has 17 amino acids. CDR3 in DNA: TGTGCCAGCAGTTATCGGACTGCCGCCGGGAGAGGGTACGAGCAGTACTTC. Translating gives CASSYRTAAGRGYEQYF.

This clonotype was counted only a few times. The V gene is TRBV6-1, the J gene TRBJ2-1, with D perhaps TRBD1 or TRBD2 (5 bases each). The CDR3 is 15 residues long. Germline V gives CDR1 MNHNS, CDR2 SASEGT. V was cut by 6 bases and J by 0 bases, with 12 bases left in between. CDR3 loop: CASRGEPFSYNEQFF. DNA for the CDR3: TGTGCCAGCAGGGGGGAACCGTTCTCCTACAATGAGCAGTTCTTC.

The chain recombines TRBV6-2 or TRBV6-3 with TRBJ2-1, with 14 bases that match TRBD2. The CDR3 spans 19 residues. The junction had 7 bases not matched to a gene; V was cut back by 2 bases and J by 1 base. The germline V gene encodes CDR1 MNHEY and CDR2 SVGEGT. The CDR3 DNA is TGTGCCAGCAGTTACCAGGGACTAGCGGGAGTAAGGTCCTACAATGAGCAGTTCTTC. Amino acids: CASSYQGLAGVRSYNEQFF.

A remark on this clonotype: A much bigger clone sits one base away, suggesting this may be a read error. V is TRBV5-1 and J is TRBJ2-4; 8 bases map to TRBD2. Germline CDR1 and CDR2: SGHRS and YFSETQ. This CDR3 is 16 amino acids long. V trimming: 4 bases; J trimming: 8 bases; junction bases outside the gene matches: 14. CDR3 loop: CASSPGGSGSWDIQYF. DNA for the CDR3: TGCGCCAGCAGCCCCGGTGGGAGCGGGAGTTGGGACATTCAGTACTTC.

The chain joins TRBV7-2 to TRBJ2-2, with D possibly TRBD2 on 6 matching bases. CDR3 size: 15 residues. Germline V CDR1 and CDR2: SGHTA, FQGNSA. V was clipped by 1 base and J by 6 bases, with 12 bases between them. This CDR3 reads CASSLGVPGAGELFF. The CDR3 nucleotides read TGTGCCAGCAGCTTAGGGGTCCCGGGGGCCGGGGAGCTGTTTTTT.

The table lists this clonotype with a few counts. Compared with germline, one end of the junction differs, possibly owing to a read error. The CDR3 is CASSLSFGAGRLFF. The CDR3, as DNA: TGTGCTAGCAGCTTATCTTTTGGAGCGGGGAGGCTGTTTTTT. The V gene is TRBV7-7, the J gene TRBJ2-2, with TRBD2 identical over 7 bases. From germline, CDR1 is SSHAT and CDR2 FNYEAQ (reference sequence). This CDR3 region has 14 residues.

The sample holds a few counts of this clonotype. The chain is built from TRBV12-3 or TRBV12-4 and TRBJ2-7; 8 bases line up with TRBD2. The CDR3 is 14 residues long. J was trimmed by 5 bases and V by 5 bases; bases with no gene match: 8. CDR3 coding DNA: TGTGCCAGCAGTCAAATGAGAGCGGGAGACGAGCAGTACTTC. Translation gives CASSQMRAGDEQYF.